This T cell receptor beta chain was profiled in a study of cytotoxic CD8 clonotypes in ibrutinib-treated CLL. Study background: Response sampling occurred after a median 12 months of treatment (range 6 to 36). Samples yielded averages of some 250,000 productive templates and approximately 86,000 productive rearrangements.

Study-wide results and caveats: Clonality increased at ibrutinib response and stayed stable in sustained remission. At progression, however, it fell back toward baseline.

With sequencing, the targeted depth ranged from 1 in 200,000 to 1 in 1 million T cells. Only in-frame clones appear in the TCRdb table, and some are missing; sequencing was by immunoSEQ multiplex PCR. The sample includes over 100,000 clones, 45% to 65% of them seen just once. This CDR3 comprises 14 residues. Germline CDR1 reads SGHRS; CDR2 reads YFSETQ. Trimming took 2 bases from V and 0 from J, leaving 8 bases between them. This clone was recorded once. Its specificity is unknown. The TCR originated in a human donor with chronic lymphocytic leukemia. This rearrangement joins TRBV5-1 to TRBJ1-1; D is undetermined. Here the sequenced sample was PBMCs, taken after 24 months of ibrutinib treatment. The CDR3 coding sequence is TGCGCCAGCAGCTTCCCAGACTTGAACACTGAAGCTTTCTTT. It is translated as CASSFPDLNTEAFF. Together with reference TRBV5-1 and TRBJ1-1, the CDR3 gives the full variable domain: KAGVTQTPRYLIKTRGQQVTLSCSPISGHRSVSWYQQTPGQGLQFLFEYFSETQRNKGNFPGRFSGRQFSNSRSEMNVSTLELGDSALYLCASSFPDLNTEAFFGQGTRLTVV.